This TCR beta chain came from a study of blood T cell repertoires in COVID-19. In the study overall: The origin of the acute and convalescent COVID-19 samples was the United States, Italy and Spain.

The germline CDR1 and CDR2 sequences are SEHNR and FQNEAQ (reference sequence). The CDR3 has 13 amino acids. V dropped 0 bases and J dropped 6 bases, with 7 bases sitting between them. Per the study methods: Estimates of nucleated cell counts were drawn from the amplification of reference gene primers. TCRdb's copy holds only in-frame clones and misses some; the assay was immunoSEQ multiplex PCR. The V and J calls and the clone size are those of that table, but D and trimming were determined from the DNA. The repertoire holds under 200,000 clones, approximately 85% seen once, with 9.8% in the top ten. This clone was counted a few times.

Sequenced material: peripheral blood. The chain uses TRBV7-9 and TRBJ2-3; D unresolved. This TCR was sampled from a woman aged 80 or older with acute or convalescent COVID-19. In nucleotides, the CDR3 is TGTGCCAGCAGCTTAGCCCGTGCGGATACGCAGTATTTT. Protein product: CASSLARADTQYF.